This T cell receptor (beta chain) stems from a study of CD8+CD57+ T cells in acquired aplastic anemia. About the research overall: DNA per sorted CD4+ or CD8+ sample ranged roughly 0.19 to 30 ug, averaging roughly 3.5 ug. In CD4+ cells, healthy donors produced an average of approximately 11 million reads. Study findings and constraints: Between patients and controls, twenty-nine CD8+ CDR3 sequences were found in common.

Genomic DNA, serving as template, underwent TCR beta VDJ and CDR3 profiling. One entry per CDR3 protein results from TCRdb running MiXCR on the reads. In the table there are some 70,000 distinct CDR3 sequences, approximately 54% of which are singletons. This clonotype was seen ten or more times. Its target is unknown. Germline CDR1 and CDR2: MGHRA and YSYEKL. This CDR3 is 17 amino acids long. V lost 1 base and J 1 base, leaving 17 bases between the germline ends. J is TRBJ2-7 and V is TRBV4-1; D is perhaps TRBD1 (6 bases). This TCR was recovered from a human donor in good health, serving as a control. Sequencing used sorted CD4+, CD8+, or CD8+CD57+ T cells (not recorded which) from PBMCs. CDR3 sequence reads: CASSQGTEGYGSYEQYF. The CDR3 nucleotides read TGCGCCAGCAGCCAAGGGACAGAGGGATACGGTTCCTACGAGCAGTACTTC.